Detailed here is one TCR beta chain. The target antigen is unknown. This record belongs to a study of human T cells and chemical hapten exposure. Study-level background: Each week of the roughly 26-week study, patients had diphenylcyclopropenone applied to the scalp.

From germline, CDR1 is SGHRS and CDR2 YFSETQ. The length of the CDR3 is 16 residues. The V and J ends lost 4 bases and 5 bases, in that order; junction bases with no gene match: 11. Findings and caveats of the study: TCRs at a frequency above 1 in 1000 stayed unchanged with DPC sensitization.

Time point: patch test 2, 6 weeks after DPC sensitization. The treatment here: therapeutic diphenylcyclopropenone sensitization with weekly scalp DPC. Every donor had alopecia and was 18 to 70 years old; all were suitable for DPC. TCRdb re-derived calls from the RACE reads in MiXCR, one entry per CDR3 protein. The table records about 350,000 distinct CDR3 sequences, about 6% of them present only once. The source was whole blood, collected in connection with sensitization to the hapten diphenylcyclopropenone (DPC). The chain joins TRBV5-1 to TRBJ2-5; TRBD2 matches 10 bases. This receptor was identified in a woman between 18 and 29 years old with alopecia areata. Some clones in this sample may be carry-over from other donors' samples. CDR3 in amino acids: CASSPGPGTSDETQYF. The CDR3 region has the DNA TGCGCCAGCAGCCCGGGACCTGGGACTAGCGATGAGACCCAGTACTTC.